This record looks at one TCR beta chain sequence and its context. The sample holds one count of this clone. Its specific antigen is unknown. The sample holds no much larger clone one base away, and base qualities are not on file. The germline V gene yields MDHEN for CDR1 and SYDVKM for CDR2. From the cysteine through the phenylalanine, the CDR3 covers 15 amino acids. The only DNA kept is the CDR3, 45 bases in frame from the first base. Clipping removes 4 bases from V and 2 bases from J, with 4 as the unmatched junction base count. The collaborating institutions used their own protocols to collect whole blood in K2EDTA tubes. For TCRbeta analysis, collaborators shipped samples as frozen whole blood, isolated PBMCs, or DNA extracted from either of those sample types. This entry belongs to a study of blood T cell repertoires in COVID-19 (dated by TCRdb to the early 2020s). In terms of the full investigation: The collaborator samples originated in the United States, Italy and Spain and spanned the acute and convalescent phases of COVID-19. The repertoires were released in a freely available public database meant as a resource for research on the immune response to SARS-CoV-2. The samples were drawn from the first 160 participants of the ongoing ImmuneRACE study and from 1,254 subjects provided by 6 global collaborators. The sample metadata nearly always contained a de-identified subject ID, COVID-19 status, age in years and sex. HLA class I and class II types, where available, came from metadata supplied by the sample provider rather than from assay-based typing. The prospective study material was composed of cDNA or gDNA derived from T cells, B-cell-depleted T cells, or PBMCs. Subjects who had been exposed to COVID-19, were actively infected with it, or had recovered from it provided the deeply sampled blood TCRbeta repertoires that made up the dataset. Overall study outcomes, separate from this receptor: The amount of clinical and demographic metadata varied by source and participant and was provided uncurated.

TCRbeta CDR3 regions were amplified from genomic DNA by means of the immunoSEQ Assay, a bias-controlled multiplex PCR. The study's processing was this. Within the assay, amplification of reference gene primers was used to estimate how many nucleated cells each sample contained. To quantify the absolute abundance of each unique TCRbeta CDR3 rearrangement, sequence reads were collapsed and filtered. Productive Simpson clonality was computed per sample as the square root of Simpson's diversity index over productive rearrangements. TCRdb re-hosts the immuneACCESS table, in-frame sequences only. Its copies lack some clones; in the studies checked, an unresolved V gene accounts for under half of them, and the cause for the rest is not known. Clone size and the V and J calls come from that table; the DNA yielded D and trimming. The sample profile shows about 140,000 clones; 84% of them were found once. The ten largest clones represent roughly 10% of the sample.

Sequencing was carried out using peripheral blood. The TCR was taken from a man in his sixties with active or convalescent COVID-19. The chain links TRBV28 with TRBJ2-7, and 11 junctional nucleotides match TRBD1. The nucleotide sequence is TGTGCCAGCAGTTGGGGGACAGGGGGGACCTACGAGCAGTACTTC. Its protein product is CASSWGTGGTYEQYF.